Shown below are 25 T cell receptor beta chains from a single sample sequenced in a study of sequential checkpoint blockade in melanoma. Documented treatment: randomized to nivolumab then ipilimumab (arm A) or the reverse (arm B). TCRdb's table, derived via immunoSEQ multiplex PCR, lists solely in-frame clones and lacks some. The sample has more than 10,000 clones, roughly 23% seen once. Sequencing was performed on tumor tissue (inferred from file names), taken from a patient given nivolumab and ipilimumab in sequence. These TCRs come from a human donor with melanoma.

The chain recombines TRBV11-3 with TRBJ2-6; unclear D gene. Deletions cut 3 bases from V and 0 bases from J, with 6 bases between. The CDR3 is 15 residues long. Germline V gives CDR1 SGHNT, CDR2 YENEEA. In DNA, the CDR3 is TGTGCCAGCAGCTTGCAGATCTCTGGGGCCAACGTCCTGACTTTC. It is translated as CASSLQISGANVLTF.

This clone was found a few times. The rearrangement joins TRBV11-3 to TRBJ2-2, with a tentative D call TRBD2 (5 bases). Germline lookup yields CDR1 SGHNT and CDR2 YENEEA. V lost 5 bases, J lost 0 bases, and 13 bases lay in between. The CDR3 is 16 amino acids. The DNA for the CDR3 is TGTGCCAGCAGCAAGGACCCGGGGACGAACACCGGGGAGCTGTTTTTT. Its translation: CASSKDPGTNTGELFF.

This sequence joins TRBV6-8 and TRBJ2-3; 10 nucleotides line up with TRBD1. This CDR3 is 17 amino acids long. V lost 6 bases, J lost 1 base, and 10 bases stayed unmatched. Germline CDR1 is MNHGY and CDR2 is SAAAGT. The CDR3: CASSLLGGTGGTDTQYF. CDR3 nucleotide sequence: TGTGCCAGCAGCCTCCTCGGGGGGACAGGGGGCACAGATACGCAGTATTTT.

Written as DNA, the CDR3 is TGTGCCAGTAGTATGGGAATAGGGAATGACGCCTACGAGCAGTACTTC. This sequence encodes CASSMGIGNDAYEQYF. The J gene is TRBJ2-7, the V gene TRBV19; D gene ambiguous. The V gene's germline CDR1 is LNHDA and CDR2 SQIVND (reference sequence). Trimming cost V 3 bases and J 2 bases, with 17 bases left between them. The CDR3 loop spans 16 amino acids.

This clone was found a few times. The chain is built from TRBV28 and TRBJ2-3, with 7 nucleotides matching TRBD1. The V segment lost 3 bases and the J segment 2 bases; nucleotides outside the gene matches: 11. CDR3 length: 17 residues. From germline, CDR1 is MDHEN and CDR2 SYDVKM. In nucleotides, the CDR3 is TGTGCCAGCAGTTTTAAAGGGGGCTTCGATTTCACAGATACGCAGTATTTT. Residues: CASSFKGGFDFTDTQYF. The full variable domain, rest sourced from reference TRBV28 and TRBJ2-3, is DVKVTQSSRYLVKRTGEKVFLECVQDMDHENMFWYRQDPGLGLRLIYFSYDVKMKEKGDIPEGYSVSREKKERFSLILESASTNQTSMYLCASSFKGGFDFTDTQYFGPGTRLTVL.

This clone was seen only a few times. It is likely a read error: a sequence one base away is far more abundant. The chain joins TRBV4-2 to TRBJ1-2, with TRBD1 identical over 7 bases. From germline, CDR1 is LGHNA and CDR2 YNFKEQ. J was trimmed by 6 bases and V by 3 bases; bases with no gene match: 7. This CDR3 comprises 14 residues. The CDR3 coding sequence is TGTGCCAGCAGCCAGGTTTCGACAGGGAATGGCTACACCTTC. It encodes CASSQVSTGNGYTF.

For the CDR3, the DNA is TGTGCCAGCAGCGTAGCAGGAAGCAGCGGAGAGCAGTTCTTC. This sequence encodes CASSVAGSSGEQFF. The chain uses TRBV9 and TRBJ2-1, with D possibly matching TRBD2 (5 bases). V gave up 0 bases and J gave up 10 bases, with 14 bases separating them. Per germline, CDR1 SGDLS and CDR2 YYNGEE. The CDR3 totals 14 residues.

V and J are TRBV6-8 and TRBJ2-7; the D gene is possibly TRBD2 (6 bases). Looked up from germline, CDR1 is MNHGY and CDR2 is SAAAGT. The CDR3 consists of 14 residues. Trimming removed 1 base from V and 6 bases from J, with 13 bases in between. In DNA, the CDR3 is TGTGCCAGCAGTTACTTCTCGGGAGAAGGCGAGCAGTACTTC. This codes for CASSYFSGEGEQYF.

The chain joins TRBV23-1 to TRBJ2-6, with D maybe TRBD1 (6 bases). TRBV23-1 is flagged as an ORF with uncertain function. This CDR3 contains 22 residues. V was pared by 3 bases and J by 4 bases, with 31 bases between. The CDR3 nucleotides read TGCGCCAGCAGTCATCCACCGGGACGACAGGCCCCTCGGAATTACGGGGCCAACGTCCTGACTTTC. Protein sequence: CASSHPPGRQAPRNYGANVLTF.

The chain carries TRBV11-3 and TRBJ1-5; D is possibly TRBD1 (6 bases). Germline V gives CDR1 SGHNT, CDR2 YENEEA. V lost 7 bases, J lost 5 bases, and 18 bases lay in between. The CDR3 totals 15 residues. CDR3 sequence: CASTLGGQLDQPQHF. The CDR3 nucleotides are TGTGCCAGCACCCTAGGGGGACAACTTGATCAGCCCCAGCATTTT. Based on the CDR3 plus reference TRBV11-3 and TRBJ1-5, the full variable domain is EAGVVQSPRYKIIEKKQPVAFWCNPISGHNTLYWYLQNLGQGPELLIRYENEEAVDDSQLPKDRFSAERLKGVDSTLKIQPAELGDSAVYLCASTLGGQLDQPQHFGDGTRLSIL.

In its sample, this clone was seen a few times. The CDR3 DNA reads as TGTGCCAGCTTCGACACAGCCTACGAGCAGTACTTC. Translation gives CASFDTAYEQYF. The V gene is TRBV6-4, the J gene TRBJ2-7; no clear D gene. V lost 8 bases and J lost 2, with 10 bases in between. This CDR3 contains 12 residues. Germline V gene data show CDR1 as MRHNA and CDR2 as SNTAGT.

The chain joins TRBV19 to TRBJ2-7; no reliable D call. Germline V gene lookup returns CDR1 LNHDA and CDR2 SQIVND (reference sequence). The length of the CDR3 is 13 residues. The V gene lost 6 bases and the J gene lost 5 bases, with 14 bases spanning the gap. The CDR3 DNA follows: TGTGCCAGTAGCCTCCGGGCTTCAGACGAGCAGTACTTC. This codes for CASSLRASDEQYF.

The table lists this clone with a few counts. The V and J genes are TRBV9 and TRBJ2-7; D is possibly TRBD1 (6 bases). Germline assignment: CDR1 SGDLS and CDR2 YYNGEE. This CDR3 contains 13 residues. V shed 3 bases and J shed 2 bases, with 9 bases lying between them. The CDR3: CASSGGQTYEQYF. For the CDR3, the DNA is TGTGCCAGCAGCGGTGGACAGACCTACGAGCAGTACTTC.

V usage is TRBV18 and J usage is TRBJ2-7; 10 bases fit TRBD2. Germline trimming cut 2 bases from V and 0 bases from J; bases unmatched to any gene: 4. Germline CDR1 KGHSH, CDR2 LQKENI. The CDR3 has 16 amino acids. CDR3 region: CASSPASGSLSYEQYF. CDR3 coding DNA: TGTGCCAGCTCACCAGCTAGCGGGAGCCTCTCCTACGAGCAGTACTTC.

This clone was found a few times. J is TRBJ2-7 and V is TRBV14; D uncertain. V was shortened by 0 bases and J by 2 bases, with 17 bases between the two germline ends. Germline V lookup: CDR1 SGHDN, CDR2 FVKESK. This CDR3 spans 17 amino acids. DNA for the CDR3: TGTGCCAGCAGCCAAGATCGCCTGGCCAGTGTCCCCTACGAGCAGTACTTC. This encodes CASSQDRLASVPYEQYF.

This clone has just a few counts. This chain connects TRBV6-8 to TRBJ1-5; possibly TRBD1 for D (5 bases). Germline CDR1 is MNHGY and CDR2 is SAAAGT. The CDR3 consists of 13 residues. V was clipped by 6 bases and J by 4 bases, with 10 bases between them. Here the CDR3 reads CASRRDGNQPQHF. CDR3 in DNA: TGTGCCAGCAGACGGGACGGAAATCAGCCCCAGCATTTT.

By share of the sample, this clone is medium-sized. The CDR3 coding sequence is TGTGCCAGCGGGCGACAGGCAGGGAACACTGAAGCTTTCTTT. Its translation: CASGRQAGNTEAFF. This chain uses TRBV11-3 with TRBJ1-1, with D tentatively TRBD1 (6 bases). V lost 8 bases, J lost 1 base, and 14 bases lay in between. Germline V lookup: CDR1 SGHNT, CDR2 YENEEA. The CDR3 covers 14 residues. The full variable domain, rest sourced from reference TRBV11-3 and TRBJ1-1, is EAGVVQSPRYKIIEKKQPVAFWCNPISGHNTLYWYLQNLGQGPELLIRYENEEAVDDSQLPKDRFSAERLKGVDSTLKIQPAELGDSAVYLCASGRQAGNTEAFFGQGTRLTVV.

This clone appeared a few times. J is TRBJ2-3 and V is TRBV30, with TRBD1 as a possible D gene (6 bases). Germline assignment: CDR1 GTSNPN and CDR2 SVGIG (reference sequence). The CDR3 contains 13 residues. V was cut by 8 bases and J by 8 bases, with 20 bases left in between. The CDR3 DNA follows: TGTGCCGGGACACCCAAGGAGTTTGGTACGCAGTATTTT. Translated, it gives CAGTPKEFGTQYF.

The gene calls are TRBV6-8 and TRBJ2-1, with TRBD2 matching 8 bases. Germline V gene data show CDR1 as MNHGY and CDR2 as SAAAGT. The CDR3 has 17 amino acids. V dropped 10 bases and J dropped 1; count of bases not matched to a gene: 15. The CDR3 here is CAIRGAGEGKSYNEQFF. For the CDR3, the DNA is TGTGCCATCAGGGGAGCGGGAGAGGGGAAGTCCTACAATGAGCAGTTCTTC.

In its sample, this clone was seen a few times. The J gene is TRBJ1-4, the V gene TRBV6-8, with no clear D. The CDR3 runs 15 residues. Germline V CDR1 and CDR2: MNHGY, SAAAGT. Trimming removed 0 bases from V and 8 bases from J, with 13 bases in between. This chain's CDR3 is CASSYSDGLGEKLFF. CDR3 DNA sequence: TGTGCCAGCAGTTACTCCGACGGATTGGGGGAAAAACTGTTTTTT.

The chain employs TRBV6-8 and TRBJ2-7; 7 bases fit TRBD1. CDR3 length equals 14 residues. Germline assignment: CDR1 MNHGY and CDR2 SAAAGT. Losses at the gene ends were 5 bases for V and 0 bases for J; bases not matched to a gene: 4. CDR3 sequence reads: CASSPDRSSYEQYF. The CDR3 DNA reads as TGTGCCAGCAGTCCGGACAGGAGCTCCTACGAGCAGTACTTC.

This sequence joins TRBV11-3 and TRBJ2-5, with D maybe TRBD2 (6 bases). Trimming pared 5 bases from V and 1 base from J, leaving 11 bases between. The germline V gene has CDR1 SGHNT and CDR2 YENEEA. The length of the CDR3 is 14 residues. This CDR3 is CASSQDYLQETQYF. The CDR3 bases are TGTGCCAGCAGCCAGGACTACCTCCAAGAGACCCAGTACTTC.

V gene TRBV4-1 combines with J gene TRBJ2-1; the D gene is possibly TRBD2 (5 bases). Germline lookup yields CDR1 MGHRA and CDR2 YSYEKL. The CDR3 contains 16 residues. V gave up 3 bases and J gave up 0 bases, with 12 bases separating them. The CDR3 region is CASSHNTGSSYNEQFF. For the CDR3, the DNA is TGCGCCAGCAGCCACAATACGGGAAGCTCCTACAATGAGCAGTTCTTC.

This clone was detected only a few times. V gene TRBV11-3 combines with J gene TRBJ2-5, with D perhaps TRBD2 (5 bases). Trimming took off 4 bases at V and 5 bases at J, with 17 bases between the two ends. The germline V gene has CDR1 SGHNT and CDR2 YENEEA. The CDR3 has 15 residues. CDR3 protein: CASSSLGRRTETQYF. Written as DNA, the CDR3 is TGTGCCAGCAGCTCCCTGGGGAGAAGGACGGAGACCCAGTACTTC.

This clone occurred a few times. The V call is TRBV6-7, the J call TRBJ2-1; weak D call: TRBD1 (6 bases). TRBV6-7 is assigned to the ORF class and has an uncertain function. The CDR3 spans 16 residues. The V and J ends lost 7 bases and 6 bases respectively, with 22 bases between them. The CDR3 region has the DNA TGTGCCAGCAACCCCCTTAGTGGGGGCTTCGGCAATGAGCAGTTCTTC. Protein sequence: CASNPLSGGFGNEQFF.